Below are 8 T cell receptor beta chains sequenced from a single sample in a study of technical replicates of blood from several donors. Libraries were prepared by immunoSEQ multiplex PCR; TCRdb keeps only in-frame clonotypes and omits some of them. The data show tens of thousands of clones, approximately 94% seen once. The sample was PBMCs. The receptors originated from a human donor in good health. Some clones in this sample may be carry-over from other donors' samples.

This sequence joins TRBV9 and TRBJ2-7; no clear D. Per the germline V gene, CDR1 is SGDLS and CDR2 is YYNGEE. V gave up 0 bases and J gave up 2 bases, with 15 bases separating them. This CDR3 contains 16 residues. CDR3 sequence: CASSVGGQVSTYEQYF. In nucleotides, the CDR3 is TGTGCCAGCAGCGTAGGTGGGCAGGTCTCAACCTACGAGCAGTACTTC.

V gene TRBV7-6 combines with J gene TRBJ1-6; D is perhaps TRBD1 (6 bases). Germline loops: CDR1 SGHVS, CDR2 FNYEAQ. CDR3 length: 15 residues. The V gene lost 5 bases and the J gene lost 6 bases, with 14 bases spanning the gap. CDR3 residues: CASSLWGQFNSPLHF. The CDR3 region has the DNA TGTGCCAGCAGCCTCTGGGGGCAGTTTAATTCACCCCTCCACTTT.

V usage is TRBV25-1 and J usage is TRBJ2-4; D is possibly TRBD2 (7 bases). CDR3 length: 14 residues. V dropped 1 base and J dropped 6 bases, with 10 bases sitting between them. From germline, CDR1 is MGHDK and CDR2 SYGVNS. CDR3 sequence: CASSELGGGNIQYF. CDR3 sequence (DNA): TGTGCCAGCAGTGAATTGGGAGGGGGAAACATTCAGTACTTC. The full variable domain, completed using reference TRBV25-1 and TRBJ2-4, is EADIYQTPRYLVIGTGKKITLECSQTMGHDKMYWYQQDPGMELHLIHYSYGVNSTEKGDLSSESTVSRIRTEHFPLTLESARPSHTSQYLCASSELGGGNIQYFGAGTRLSVL.

The V gene is TRBV15, the J gene TRBJ1-1, with 7 bases identical to TRBD1. CDR1 and CDR2 from the germline V gene are LNHNV and YYDKDF (reference sequence). This CDR3 spans 12 amino acids. The J segment lost 12 bases and the V segment lost 3 bases, leaving 7 bases of the junction unmatched. The CDR3 sequence: CATSRLRGPTFF. The CDR3 bases are TGTGCCACCAGCAGGTTAAGGGGGCCGACTTTCTTT.

The gene calls are TRBV28 and TRBJ2-3; D unclear. The CDR3 extends over 12 amino acids. V was pared by 6 bases and J by 11 bases, with 15 bases between. From germline, CDR1 is MDHEN and CDR2 SYDVKM. The CDR3 is CASSLGQAMQYF. The DNA of the CDR3 is TGTGCCAGCAGCCTTGGCCAGGCGATGCAGTATTTT.

This chain joins TRBV27 and TRBJ2-7, with 15 bases aligning to TRBD2. The V segment lost 2 bases and the J segment 6 bases; nucleotides outside the gene matches: 2. Germline V lookup: CDR1 MNHEY, CDR2 SMNVEV (reference sequence). CDR3 length: 15 residues. This CDR3 reads CASSLGTSGRSEQYF. In DNA, the CDR3 is TGTGCCAGCAGTTTAGGGACTAGCGGGAGGAGCGAGCAGTACTTC.

The rearrangement links TRBV19 to TRBJ2-5; 8 nucleotides agree with TRBD2. V trimming: 4 bases; J trimming: 4 bases; junction bases outside the gene matches: 11. The germline gives CDR1 LNHDA, CDR2 SQIVND (reference sequence). The CDR3 runs 16 residues. The CDR3 nucleotides are TGTGCCAGTAGTACTTCCCCCCGCGGGGGGTTAGAGACCCAGTACTTC. Its translation is CASSTSPRGGLETQYF.

This clone was seen a single time. As DNA, the CDR3 is TGTGCCAGCAGCCTGGGGCAGGGGGTCAATCAGCCCCAGCATTTT. It yields the protein CASSLGQGVNQPQHF. This chain joins TRBV7-9 and TRBJ1-5; 7 bases align to TRBD1. Trimming cost V 5 bases and J 3 bases; bases outside gene matches: 7. The CDR3 length is 15 residues. CDR1 is SEHNR and CDR2 is FQNEAQ in the germline V gene (reference sequence).